The next 32 T cell receptor beta chains were all read from a single sample in a study of Graves' ophthalmopathy and Graves' hyperthyroidism. The TCR beta CDR3 regions underwent amplification from RNA transcripts. Following a first-round RT-PCR that used HTBI primers, a second-round multiplex PCR was carried out. TCRdb analysed the multiplex PCR reads with MiXCR anew, one entry per CDR3 protein. The table shows about 390,000 distinct CDR3 sequences, with roughly 15% occurring only once. Sequenced: peripheral blood. These receptors all stem from an adult woman with stable Graves' hyperthyroidism.

V gene TRBV13 combines with J gene TRBJ1-2; D is perhaps TRBD1 (6 bases). The CDR3 contains 12 residues. Germline CDR1 and CDR2: PRHDT and FYEKMQ (reference sequence). V shed 5 bases and J shed 3 bases, with 7 bases lying between them. CDR3: CASSRTDYGYTF. CDR3 in DNA: TGTGCCAGCAGCAGGACAGACTATGGCTACACCTTC.

The chain couples TRBV28 to TRBJ1-1; no reliable D call. Germline CDR1 and CDR2: MDHEN and SYDVKM. V lost 8 bases and J 3 bases, leaving 13 bases between the germline ends. This CDR3 comprises 13 residues. The CDR3 protein is CASGGPGDTEAFF. CDR3 sequence (DNA): TGTGCCAGCGGAGGCCCCGGCGACACTGAAGCTTTCTTT. The variable domain in full, completed from reference TRBV28 and TRBJ1-1, reads DVKVTQSSRYLVKRTGEKVFLECVQDMDHENMFWYRQDPGLGLRLIYFSYDVKMKEKGDIPEGYSVSREKKERFSLILESASTNQTSMYLCASGGPGDTEAFFGQGTRLTVV.

In its sample, this clonotype was seen many times. The chain couples TRBV12-5 to TRBJ2-5; 8 bases line up with TRBD2. Germline CDR1 LGHNT, CDR2 FRNRAP. This CDR3 is 12 amino acids long. V shed 5 bases and J 6 bases; nucleotides not matched to a gene: 2. The CDR3 reads CASGAGGKTQYF. CDR3 DNA: TGTGCTAGTGGTGCGGGGGGTAAGACCCAGTACTTC.

This clonotype was recorded many times. DNA of the CDR3: TGTGCCAGCAGTGTTCAACCCTCCTACGAGCAGTACTTC. Its protein is CASSVQPSYEQYF. V is TRBV2 and J is TRBJ2-7; D gene ambiguous. Germline lookup yields CDR1 SNHLY and CDR2 FYNNEI. V dropped 4 bases and J dropped 0 bases, with 7 bases sitting between them. The CDR3 is made up of 13 amino acids.

This chain links TRBV5-6 with TRBJ2-4; D possibly corresponds to TRBD2 (6 bases). Trimming stripped 4 bases from V and 11 bases from J, with 16 bases between. The CDR3 runs to 13 residues. Germline V gives CDR1 SGHDT, CDR2 YYEEEE. The CDR3 here is CASSRRTTTVQYF. Written as DNA, the CDR3 is TGTGCCAGCAGCCGCCGGACTACAACAGTTCAGTACTTC.

This clonotype has at least ten counts. The chain is built from TRBV29-1 and TRBJ1-1; a weak D match, TRBD1 (6 bases). The germline V gene has CDR1 SQVTM and CDR2 ANQGSEA. The CDR3 consists of 12 residues. V was pared by 7 bases and J by 5 bases, with 14 bases between. The CDR3 sequence: CSAGAMATEAFF. In nucleotides, the CDR3 is TGCAGCGCAGGGGCGATGGCTACTGAAGCTTTCTTT.

Many counts were recorded for this clonotype. The CDR3 spells CAISNQDRGSYNSPLHF. CDR3 nucleotide sequence: TGTGCCATCAGTAACCAGGACAGGGGATCCTATAATTCACCCCTCCACTTT. V and J are TRBV10-3 and TRBJ1-6; 9 nucleotides match TRBD1. The CDR3 has 17 residues. V shed 5 bases and J 1 base; nucleotides not matched to a gene: 6. Per the germline V gene, CDR1 is ENHRY and CDR2 is SYGVKD.

At least ten counts were recorded for this clonotype. The V call is TRBV20-1, the J call TRBJ2-7, with 8 nucleotides matching TRBD1. The CDR3 consists of 13 residues. Germline V gene sequence: CDR1 DFQATT, CDR2 SNEGSKA (reference sequence). V lost 3 bases, J lost 4 bases, and 5 bases stayed unmatched. The chain's CDR3 is CSARDREEYEQYF. In nucleotides, the CDR3 is TGCAGTGCTAGGGACAGGGAGGAGTACGAGCAGTACTTC.

CDR3 sequence reads: CASNWAGGILNYGYTF. CDR3 nucleotide sequence: TGTGCCAGCAATTGGGCAGGGGGAATCCTTAACTATGGCTACACCTTC. This sequence joins TRBV27 and TRBJ1-2, with TRBD1 matching over 7 bases. CDR3 length equals 16 residues. Germline V gives CDR1 MNHEY, CDR2 SMNVEV (reference sequence). With 7 bases clipped from V and 1 base from J, the junction kept 12 bases outside the gene matches.

This clonotype was counted at least ten times. V usage is TRBV14 and J usage is TRBJ2-7, with 9 nucleotides matching TRBD1. Per germline, CDR1 SGHDN and CDR2 FVKESK. CDR3 length: 15 amino acids. With V trimmed by 6 bases and J by 4 bases, 10 bases remained unmatched. The CDR3 DNA reads TGTGCCAGCAGGATATCCGGGACAGGGCGGTACGAGCAGTACTTC. Translation: CASRISGTGRYEQYF.

This clonotype was counted at least ten times. The CDR3 loop is CASSLDRNQETQYF. The CDR3 nucleotides read TGTGCCAGCAGCTTAGACCGTAACCAAGAGACCCAGTACTTC. This chain uses TRBV7-2 with TRBJ2-5, with D hard to call. Looked up from germline, CDR1 is SGHTA and CDR2 is FQGNSA. V lost 1 base, J lost 0 bases, and 6 bases lay in between. The CDR3 spans 14 residues.

As to this clonotype: This may be a read error, as it is one base from a much larger clone. The rearrangement joins TRBV6-1 to TRBJ2-2, with 7 bases lining up with TRBD1. Germline loops: CDR1 MNHNS, CDR2 SASEGT. This CDR3 region has 12 residues. V dropped 6 bases and J dropped 5; count of bases not matched to a gene: 0. DNA of the CDR3: TGTGCCAGCAGGACAGGGACCGGGGAGCTGTTTTTT. Its translation is CASRTGTGELFF.

This clonotype showed up many times. The chain combines TRBV28 with TRBJ1-2; TRBD1 matches 7 bases. The CDR3 extends over 12 amino acids. Trimming at V came to 4 bases and at J to 6 bases, leaving 2 bases not matched to a gene. Germline lookup yields CDR1 MDHEN and CDR2 SYDVKM. DNA for the CDR3: TGTGCCAGCAGTTCGACAGGGAATGGCTACACCTTC. Its translation is CASSSTGNGYTF.

This chain links TRBV28 with TRBJ2-5; 7 nucleotides line up with TRBD2. Germline values: CDR1 MDHEN, CDR2 SYDVKM. Trimming cost V 6 bases and J 4 bases; bases outside gene matches: 14. The CDR3 is 16 residues long. CDR3 DNA: TGTGCCAGCAGCCTCCCTTTTAGGACTAGGGGAGAGACCCAGTACTTC. This translates into CASSLPFRTRGETQYF.

This clonotype was observed at least ten times. The chain carries TRBV7-8 and TRBJ2-2; TRBD1 matches at 7 bases. The V and J ends lost 7 bases and 7 bases, in that order; junction bases with no gene match: 18. Germline V gene data show CDR1 as SGHVS and CDR2 as FQNEAQ. The CDR3 is 17 residues long. Here the CDR3 reads CASTPTRLRGRFGELFF. The CDR3 DNA sequence: TGTGCCAGCACACCTACAAGGTTGAGGGGGCGCTTCGGGGAGCTGTTTTTT. Full variable domain (missing parts from reference TRBV7-8 and TRBJ2-2): GAGVSQSPRYKVAKRGQDVALRCDPISGHVSLFWYQQALGQGPEFLTYFQNEAQLDKSGLPSDRFFAERPEGSVSTLKIQRTQQEDSAVYLCASTPTRLRGRFGELFFGEGSRLTVL.

This clonotype occurred many times. The chain recombines TRBV20-1 with TRBJ1-5, with 8 bases fitting TRBD1. Germline CDR1 is DFQATT and CDR2 is SNEGSKA (reference sequence). The CDR3 has 16 residues. Trimming took 4 bases from V and 0 from J; bases not matched to a gene: 8. The CDR3 here is CSAKDRVGYSNQPQHF. CDR3 DNA sequence: TGCAGTGCTAAGGACAGGGTGGGTTATAGCAATCAGCCCCAGCATTTT.

The chain has TRBV18 and TRBJ2-7, with 7 nucleotides matching TRBD1. Germline V gives CDR1 KGHSH, CDR2 LQKENI. This CDR3 comprises 14 residues. V trimming: 3 bases; J trimming: 3 bases; junction bases outside the gene matches: 5. CDR3 loop: CASSPGQDYYEQYF. Here the CDR3 DNA reads TGTGCCAGCTCACCTGGACAGGATTACTACGAGCAGTACTTC.

The chain couples TRBV6-1 to TRBJ2-2; D is possibly TRBD2 (6 bases). The CDR3 spans 15 residues. V was cut by 6 bases and J by 5 bases, with 16 bases left in between. Germline V lookup: CDR1 MNHNS, CDR2 SASEGT. CDR3 loop: CASRGDSVWTGELFF. CDR3 in DNA: TGTGCCAGCAGGGGGGACTCCGTTTGGACCGGGGAGCTGTTTTTT.

This clonotype was seen many times. The chain recombines TRBV20-1 with TRBJ1-1; 8 nucleotides agree with TRBD1. CDR3 size: 14 residues. The trim removed 5 bases at V and 3 bases at J, leaving 8 bases unmatched. CDR1 and CDR2 (germline): DFQATT, SNEGSKA (reference sequence). The CDR3 bases are TGCAGTGCTCCGGACAGGGCGGGTGACACTGAAGCTTTCTTT. It codes for CSAPDRAGDTEAFF.

This clonotype was counted a few times. V and J are TRBV9 and TRBJ2-5; D is unclear. The germline V and J ends were trimmed by 0 bases and 5 bases, with 8 bases remaining between them. Germline CDR1 and CDR2: SGDLS and YYNGEE. This CDR3 is built from 13 residues. In DNA, the CDR3 is TGTGCCAGCAGCGTAGAGACCTCGGAGACCCAGTACTTC. It yields the protein CASSVETSETQYF.

This clonotype was counted at least ten times. The chain uses TRBV10-3 and TRBJ1-5; D may be TRBD1 (6 bases). The CDR3 is 16 amino acids. The germline CDR1 and CDR2 sequences are ENHRY and SYGVKD. V was cut by 6 bases and J by 4 bases, with 19 bases left in between. The CDR3 loop reads CAISQRGDRSNQPQHF. In DNA, the CDR3 is TGTGCCATCAGCCAAAGGGGAGACAGGAGTAATCAGCCCCAGCATTTT.

This clonotype showed up many times. The CDR3 DNA is TGTGCCAGCGGACTAGCGCCGAACACCGGGGAGCTGTTTTTT. It is translated as CASGLAPNTGELFF. The chain joins TRBV2 to TRBJ2-2; 9 bases line up with TRBD2. Germline-derived CDR1 and CDR2 are SNHLY and FYNNEI. The CDR3 runs to 14 residues. J was trimmed by 0 bases and V by 8 bases; bases with no gene match: 1. The full variable domain, completed using reference TRBV2 and TRBJ2-2, is EPEVTQTPSHQVTQMGQEVILRCVPISNHLYFYWYRQILGQKVEFLVSFYNNEISEKSEIFDDQFSVERPDGSNFTLKIRSTKLEDSAMYFCASGLAPNTGELFFGEGSRLTVL.

At least ten counts were recorded for this clonotype. The chain joins TRBV9 to TRBJ1-2, with a possible D match to TRBD1 (6 bases). The V end was cut by 0 bases, the J end by 8 bases, with 14 bases between. Germline V gives CDR1 SGDLS, CDR2 YYNGEE. This CDR3 spans 14 amino acids. The CDR3 region is CASSVDQGQRGYTF. CDR3 DNA sequence: TGTGCCAGCAGCGTAGACCAGGGGCAAAGGGGCTACACCTTC.

This clonotype was counted ten times or more. The V gene is TRBV20-1, the J gene TRBJ1-3; D not certain. The CDR3 is 14 residues long. Germline assignment: CDR1 DFQATT and CDR2 SNEGSKA (reference sequence). The V gene lost 1 base and the J gene lost 0 bases, with 7 bases spanning the gap. The CDR3 DNA reads as TGCAGTGCTAGAGTCAGTACCTCTGGAAACACCATATATTTT. Translating gives CSARVSTSGNTIYF.

The chain is built from TRBV30 and TRBJ2-2, with 8 positions matching TRBD2. Germline V gene sequence: CDR1 GTSNPN, CDR2 SVGIG (reference sequence). With 0 bases clipped from V and 3 bases from J, the junction kept 6 bases outside the gene matches. This CDR3 spans 16 amino acids. CDR3 region: CAWSVNPGGYTGELFF. In nucleotides, the CDR3 is TGTGCCTGGAGTGTAAATCCGGGAGGGTACACCGGGGAGCTGTTTTTT.

The chain uses TRBV6-2 or TRBV6-3 and TRBJ1-2; the D gene is possibly TRBD1 (5 bases). The V gene lost 8 bases and the J gene lost 5 bases, with 12 bases spanning the gap. Germline values: CDR1 MNHEY, CDR2 SVGEGT. This CDR3 comprises 12 residues. CDR3 sequence reads: CASGAGLYGYTF. In DNA form, the CDR3 reads TGTGCCAGCGGGGCAGGCTTATATGGCTACACCTTC.

This clonotype was observed many times. Compared with germline, one end of the junction differs, possibly owing to a read error. DNA of the CDR3: TGTGCTAGTGGTCAGAAAGAGGCCCAGTACTTC. Protein sequence: CASGQKEAQYF. The chain links TRBV12-5 to TRBJ2-5; D unresolved. CDR1 and CDR2 from the germline V gene are LGHNT and FRNRAP. The CDR3 extends over 11 amino acids.

With respect to this clonotype: A read error may be the cause here, since a much bigger clone is one base away. This chain joins TRBV4-2 and TRBJ2-1, with 10 bases that match TRBD2. Per the germline V gene, CDR1 is LGHNA and CDR2 is YNFKEQ. This CDR3 has 16 residues. Here the CDR3 reads CASSQRTSGIYNKQFF. In DNA form, the CDR3 reads TGTGCCAGCAGCCAAAGGACTAGCGGTATTTACAATAAGCAGTTCTTC.

This clonotype occurred many times. The chain combines TRBV6-5 with TRBJ1-5; 7 bases are a match to TRBD1. V was clipped by 6 bases and J by 7 bases; unmatched bases: 6. The CDR3 contains 13 residues. The germline gives CDR1 MNHEY, CDR2 SVGAGI. The CDR3 DNA is TGTGCCAGCAGAAAACAGGGGTCCCAGCCCCAGCATTTT. Translating gives CASRKQGSQPQHF.

This clonotype was counted at least ten times. V gene TRBV19 combines with J gene TRBJ2-5; the match to TRBD2 covers 14 bases. Trimming removed 3 bases from V and 1 base from J; junction bases left unmatched: 7. The CDR3 is 18 amino acids. The germline V gene has CDR1 LNHDA and CDR2 SQIVND (reference sequence). Written as DNA, the CDR3 is TGTGCCAGTAGTATTGGGACTAGCGGGAGAGTTTTCCAAGAGACCCAGTACTTC. This translates into CASSIGTSGRVFQETQYF.

The chain has TRBV2 and TRBJ2-2, with D possibly being TRBD1 or TRBD2 (5 bases each). Between the trimmed V and J ends, which lost 6 bases and 4 bases, there was a span of 12 bases. The CDR3 is 14 amino acids. Germline lookup yields CDR1 SNHLY and CDR2 FYNNEI. In DNA form, the CDR3 reads TGTGCCAGCAGGTTGGACACTAGCACCGGGGAGCTGTTTTTT. As protein: CASRLDTSTGELFF.

The chain joins TRBV4-1 to TRBJ2-7, with 8 positions matching TRBD2. The junction had 9 bases not matched to a gene; V was cut back by 2 bases and J by 0 bases. Per germline, CDR1 MGHRA and CDR2 YSYEKL. There are 17 residues in the CDR3. CDR3: CASSQQPGLDASYEQYF. DNA for the CDR3: TGCGCCAGCAGCCAACAACCGGGACTAGACGCCTCCTACGAGCAGTACTTC.